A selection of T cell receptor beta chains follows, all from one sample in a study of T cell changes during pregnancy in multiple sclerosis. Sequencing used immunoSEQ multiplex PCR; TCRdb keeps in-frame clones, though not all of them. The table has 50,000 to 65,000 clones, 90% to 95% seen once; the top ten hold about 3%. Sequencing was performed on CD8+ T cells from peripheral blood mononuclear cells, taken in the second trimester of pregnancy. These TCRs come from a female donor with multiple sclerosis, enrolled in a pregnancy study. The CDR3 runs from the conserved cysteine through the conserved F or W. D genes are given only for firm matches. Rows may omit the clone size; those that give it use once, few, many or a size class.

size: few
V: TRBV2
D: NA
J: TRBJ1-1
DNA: TGTGCCAGCAGTCGCGTGGGGGGCACTGAAGCTTTCTTT
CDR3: CASSRVGGTEAFF

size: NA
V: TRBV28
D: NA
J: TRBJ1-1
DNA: TGTGCCAGCAGTCTCCAGGGGACTGAAGCTTTCTTT
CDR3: CASSLQGTEAFF

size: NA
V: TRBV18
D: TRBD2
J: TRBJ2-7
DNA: TGTGCCAGCTCACCACCGGCGGGAGGCCTCTACGAGCAGTACTTC
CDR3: CASSPPAGGLYEQYF

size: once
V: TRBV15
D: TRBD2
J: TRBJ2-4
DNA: TGTGCCACCAGCAGGGAACCGGGACTAGCGGCCATGGAGGCCAAAAACATTCAGTACTTC
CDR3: CATSREPGLAAMEAKNIQYF

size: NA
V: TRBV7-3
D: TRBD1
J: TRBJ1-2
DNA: TGTGCCAGCAGCTTAACGGGACAGGACGACTATGGCTACACCTTC
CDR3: CASSLTGQDDYGYTF

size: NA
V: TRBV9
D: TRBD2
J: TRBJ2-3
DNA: TGTGCCAGCAGCCCCTTAGCGGGAGTCTACACAGATACGCAGTATTTT
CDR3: CASSPLAGVYTDTQYF

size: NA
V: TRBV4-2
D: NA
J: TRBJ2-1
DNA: TGTGCCAGCAGCCAACACGTCGGGACTCCCAGTGACAATGAGCAGTTCTTC
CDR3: CASSQHVGTPSDNEQFF

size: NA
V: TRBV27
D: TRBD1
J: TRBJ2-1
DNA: TGTGCCAGCAGTTTAAGAGCAGGGGGAAGGTATGAGCAGTTCTTC
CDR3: CASSLRAGGRYEQFF

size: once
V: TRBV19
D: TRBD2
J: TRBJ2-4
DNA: TGTGCCAGTAGTATGACCGCGAAGCGGGGAAACATTCAGTACTTC
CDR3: CASSMTAKRGNIQYF

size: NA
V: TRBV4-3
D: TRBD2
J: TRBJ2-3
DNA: TGCGCCAGCAGCGAAAGACCTCCAAGCGGGAGTTCAACAGATACGCAGTATTTT
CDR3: CASSERPPSGSSTDTQYF

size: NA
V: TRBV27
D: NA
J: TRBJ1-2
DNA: TGTGCCAGCAGTATAGTCCCTAATTATGGCTACACCTTC
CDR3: CASSIVPNYGYTF

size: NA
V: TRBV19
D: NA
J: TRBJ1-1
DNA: TGTGCCAGTAGTATCCAGGGTATCAACACTGAAGCTTTCTTT
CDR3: CASSIQGINTEAFF

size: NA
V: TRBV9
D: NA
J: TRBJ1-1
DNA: TGTGCCAGCAGCGTTAACGGGGGGGGCGTGAACACTGAAGCTTTCTTT
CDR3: CASSVNGGGVNTEAFF

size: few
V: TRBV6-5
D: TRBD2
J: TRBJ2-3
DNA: TGTGCCAGCAGTTACGCCGGACTAGCGGGAGATACGCAGTATTTT
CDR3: CASSYAGLAGDTQYF

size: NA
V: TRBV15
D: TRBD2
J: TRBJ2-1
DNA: TGTGCCACCAGCTCACGGACTAGCGGGAGAGACAATGAGCAGTTCTTC
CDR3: CATSSRTSGRDNEQFF

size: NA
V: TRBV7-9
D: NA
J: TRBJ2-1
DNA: TGTGCCAGCAGCCTTAGAGAGCAGTTCTTC
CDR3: CASSLREQFF

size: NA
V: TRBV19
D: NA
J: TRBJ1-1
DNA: TGTGCCAGTGCCTATAACGAGGGGGTTGAAGCTTTCTTT
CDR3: CASAYNEGVEAFF

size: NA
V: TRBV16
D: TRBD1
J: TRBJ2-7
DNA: TGTGCCAGCAGCCAACCGGGACAGGGGGCTTACGAGCAGTACTTC
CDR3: CASSQPGQGAYEQYF